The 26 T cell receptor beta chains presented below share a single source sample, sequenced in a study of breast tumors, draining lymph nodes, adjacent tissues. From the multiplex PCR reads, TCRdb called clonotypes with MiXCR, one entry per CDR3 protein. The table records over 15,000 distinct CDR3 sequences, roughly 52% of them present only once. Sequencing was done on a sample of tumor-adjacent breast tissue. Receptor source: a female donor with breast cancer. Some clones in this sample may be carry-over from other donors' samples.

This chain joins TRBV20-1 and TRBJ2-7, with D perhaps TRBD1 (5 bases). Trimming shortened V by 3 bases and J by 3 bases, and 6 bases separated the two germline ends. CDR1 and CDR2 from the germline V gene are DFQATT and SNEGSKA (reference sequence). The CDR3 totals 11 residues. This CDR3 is CSASRGYEQYF. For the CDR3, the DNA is TGCAGTGCTAGTAGGGGCTACGAGCAGTACTTC.

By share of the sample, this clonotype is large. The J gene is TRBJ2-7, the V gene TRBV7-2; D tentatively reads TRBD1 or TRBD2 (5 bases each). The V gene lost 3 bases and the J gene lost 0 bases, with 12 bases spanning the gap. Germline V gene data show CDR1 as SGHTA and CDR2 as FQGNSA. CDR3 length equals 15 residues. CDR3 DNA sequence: TGTGCCAGCAGCTTGAACCGGGGCCCCTCCTACGAGCAGTACTTC. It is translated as CASSLNRGPSYEQYF.

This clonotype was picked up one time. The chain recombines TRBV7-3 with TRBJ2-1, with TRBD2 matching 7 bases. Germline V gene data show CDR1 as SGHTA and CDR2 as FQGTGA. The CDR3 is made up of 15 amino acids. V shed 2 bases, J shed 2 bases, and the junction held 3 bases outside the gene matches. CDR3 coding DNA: TGTGCCAGCAGCTTAGCGGGAGTCCCCTACAATGAGCAGTTCTTC. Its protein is CASSLAGVPYNEQFF.

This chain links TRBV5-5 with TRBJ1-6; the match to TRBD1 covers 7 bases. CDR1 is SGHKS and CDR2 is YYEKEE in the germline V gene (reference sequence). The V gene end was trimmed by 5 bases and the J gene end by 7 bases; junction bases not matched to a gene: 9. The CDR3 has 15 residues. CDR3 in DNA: TGTGCCAGCAGAGGTAGCGGGACAGAGAATTCACCCCTCCACTTT. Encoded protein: CASRGSGTENSPLHF.

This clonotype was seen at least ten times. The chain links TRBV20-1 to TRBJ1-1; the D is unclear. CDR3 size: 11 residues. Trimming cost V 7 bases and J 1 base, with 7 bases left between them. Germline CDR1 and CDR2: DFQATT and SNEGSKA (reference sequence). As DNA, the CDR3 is TGCAGTGGAACAGAGAACACTGAAGCTTTCTTT. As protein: CSGTENTEAFF.

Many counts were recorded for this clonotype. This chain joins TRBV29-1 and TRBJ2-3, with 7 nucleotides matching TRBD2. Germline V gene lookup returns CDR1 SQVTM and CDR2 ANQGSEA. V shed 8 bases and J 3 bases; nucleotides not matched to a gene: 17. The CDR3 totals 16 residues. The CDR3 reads CSPKTLVRGETDTQYF. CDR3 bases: TGCAGCCCTAAAACGTTGGTCCGGGGGGAAACAGATACGCAGTATTTT.

This chain's CDR3 is CASSVTGIGITYEQYF. The CDR3, as DNA: TGTGCCAGCAGCGTAACTGGCATCGGGATAACCTACGAGCAGTACTTC. This chain connects TRBV9 to TRBJ2-7; D is possibly TRBD2 (5 bases). The germline V gene encodes CDR1 SGDLS and CDR2 YYNGEE. Trimming left V 1 base short and J 2 bases short, with 16 bases between. CDR3 length: 16 residues.

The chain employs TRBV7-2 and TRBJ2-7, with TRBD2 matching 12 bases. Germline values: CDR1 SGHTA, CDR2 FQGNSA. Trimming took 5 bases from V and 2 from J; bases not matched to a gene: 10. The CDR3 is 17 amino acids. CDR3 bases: TGTGCCAGCAGCCTCCCGGGGGCTAGCGGGGGGGCCTACGAGCAGTACTTC. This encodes CASSLPGASGGAYEQYF.

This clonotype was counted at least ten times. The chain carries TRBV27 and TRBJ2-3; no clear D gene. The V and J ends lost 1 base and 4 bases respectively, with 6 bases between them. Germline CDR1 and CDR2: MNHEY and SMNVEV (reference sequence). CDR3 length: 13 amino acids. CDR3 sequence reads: CASSLFNPDTQYF. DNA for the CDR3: TGTGCCAGCAGTTTATTTAACCCAGATACGCAGTATTTT.

The chain's CDR3 is CASSLGQGGDEQFF. Here the CDR3 DNA reads TGTGCCAGCAGCCTGGGACAGGGTGGGGATGAGCAGTTCTTC. This chain joins TRBV5-6 and TRBJ2-1; the match to TRBD1 covers 9 bases. J gave up 8 bases and V 4 bases, and 7 bases lay outside the gene matches. The CDR3 spans 14 residues. Germline V gene data show CDR1 as SGHDT and CDR2 as YYEEEE. The full variable domain, completed using reference TRBV5-6 and TRBJ2-1, is DAGVTQSPTHLIKTRGQQVTLRCSPKSGHDTVSWYQQALGQGPQFIFQYYEEEERQRGNFPDRFSGHQFPNYSSELNVNALLLGDSALYLCASSLGQGGDEQFFGPGTRLTVL.

CDR3 nucleotide sequence: TGTGCCAGCAGCTCTTTAGGGTTCAACTCCTACGAGCAGTACTTC. Protein: CASSSLGFNSYEQYF. The chain couples TRBV7-9 to TRBJ2-7; D is unresolved. With 4 bases removed from V and 0 bases from J, the gap between germline ends came to 13 bases. Germline V CDR1 and CDR2: SEHNR, FQNEAQ (reference sequence). The CDR3 runs to 15 residues. Combining the CDR3 with reference TRBV7-9 and TRBJ2-7 gives the whole variable domain DTGVSQNPRHKITKRGQNVTFRCDPISEHNRLYWYRQTLGQGPEFLTYFQNEAQLEKSRLLSDRFSAERPKGSFSTLEIQRTEQGDSAMYLCASSSLGFNSYEQYFGPGTRLTVT.

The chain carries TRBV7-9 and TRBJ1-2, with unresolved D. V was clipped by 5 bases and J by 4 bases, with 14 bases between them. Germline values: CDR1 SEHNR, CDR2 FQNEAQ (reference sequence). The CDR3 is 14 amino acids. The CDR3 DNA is TGTGCCAGCAGCCAAAGGGAGGACGGCTATGGCTACACCTTC. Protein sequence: CASSQREDGYGYTF.

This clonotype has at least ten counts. The CDR3 DNA reads TGTGCCAGCAGCCCTGTCGGCAGAGAATACGAGCAGTACTTC. This translates into CASSPVGREYEQYF. The chain links TRBV5-8 to TRBJ2-7; no firm D call. V gave up 4 bases and J gave up 4 bases, with 15 bases separating them. Germline assignment: CDR1 SGHTS and CDR2 YDEGEE. This CDR3 has 14 residues.

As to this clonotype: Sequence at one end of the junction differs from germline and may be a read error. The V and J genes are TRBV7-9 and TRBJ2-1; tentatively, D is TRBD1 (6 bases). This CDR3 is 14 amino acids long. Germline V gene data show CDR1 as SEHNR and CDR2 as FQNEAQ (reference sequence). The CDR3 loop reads CANSLVGQYSEQFF. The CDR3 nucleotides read TGTGCCAACAGCTTAGTCGGACAGTACAGTGAGCAGTTCTTC.

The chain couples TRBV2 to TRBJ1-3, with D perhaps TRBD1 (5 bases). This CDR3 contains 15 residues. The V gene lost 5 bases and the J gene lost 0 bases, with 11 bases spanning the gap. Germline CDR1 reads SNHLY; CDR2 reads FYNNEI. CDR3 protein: CASSLDSYSGNTIYF. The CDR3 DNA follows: TGTGCCAGCAGTTTAGACAGTTACTCTGGAAACACCATATATTTT.

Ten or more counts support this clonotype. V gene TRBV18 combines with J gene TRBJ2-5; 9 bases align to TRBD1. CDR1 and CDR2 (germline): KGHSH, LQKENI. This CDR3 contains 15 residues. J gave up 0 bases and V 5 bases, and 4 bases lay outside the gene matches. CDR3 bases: TGTGCCAGCTCAGCCGGGACAGGGAACCAAGAGACCCAGTACTTC. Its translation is CASSAGTGNQETQYF.

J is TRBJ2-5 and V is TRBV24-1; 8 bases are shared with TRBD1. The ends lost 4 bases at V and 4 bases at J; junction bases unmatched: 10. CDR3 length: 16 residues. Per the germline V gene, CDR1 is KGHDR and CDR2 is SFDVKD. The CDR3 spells CATSDPGTGQRETQYF. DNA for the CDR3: TGTGCCACCAGTGACCCCGGGACAGGCCAACGAGAGACCCAGTACTTC.

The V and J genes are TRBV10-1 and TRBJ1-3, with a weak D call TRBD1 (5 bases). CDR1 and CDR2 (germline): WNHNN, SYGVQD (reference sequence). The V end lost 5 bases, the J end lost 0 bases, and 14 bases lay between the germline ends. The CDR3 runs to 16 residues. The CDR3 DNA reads TGCGCCAGCAGTTCCAGGGTGTTGAGCTCTGGAAACACCATATATTTT. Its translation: CASSSRVLSSGNTIYF.

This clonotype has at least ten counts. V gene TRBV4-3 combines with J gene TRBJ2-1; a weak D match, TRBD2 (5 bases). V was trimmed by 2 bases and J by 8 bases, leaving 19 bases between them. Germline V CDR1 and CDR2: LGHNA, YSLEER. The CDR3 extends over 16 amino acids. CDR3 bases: TGCGCCAGCAGCCAACGGCTAGCATTGAACCAACATGAGCAGTTCTTC. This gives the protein CASSQRLALNQHEQFF.

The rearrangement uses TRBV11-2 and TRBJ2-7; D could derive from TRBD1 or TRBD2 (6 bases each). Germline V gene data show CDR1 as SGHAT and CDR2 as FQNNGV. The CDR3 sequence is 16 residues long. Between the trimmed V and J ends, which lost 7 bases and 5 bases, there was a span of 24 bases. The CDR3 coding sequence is TGTGCCAGCATCCTAAATTTAGGAGGGGGTTTCAACGAGCAGTACTTC. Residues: CASILNLGGGFNEQYF.

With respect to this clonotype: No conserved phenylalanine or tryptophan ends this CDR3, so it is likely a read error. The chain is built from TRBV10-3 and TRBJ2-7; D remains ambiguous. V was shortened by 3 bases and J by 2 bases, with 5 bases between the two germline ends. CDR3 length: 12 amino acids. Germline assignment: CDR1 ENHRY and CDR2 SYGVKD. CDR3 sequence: CAISDYTYEQYS. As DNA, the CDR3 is TGTGCCATCAGTGATTACACCTACGAGCAGTACTCC.

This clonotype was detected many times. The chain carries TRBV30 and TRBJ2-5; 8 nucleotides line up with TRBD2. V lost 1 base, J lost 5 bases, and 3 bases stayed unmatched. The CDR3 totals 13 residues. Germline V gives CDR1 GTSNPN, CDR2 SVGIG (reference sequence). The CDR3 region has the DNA TGTGCCTGGAGTGGGGGACTAGGGGAGACCCAGTACTTC. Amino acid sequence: CAWSGGLGETQYF.

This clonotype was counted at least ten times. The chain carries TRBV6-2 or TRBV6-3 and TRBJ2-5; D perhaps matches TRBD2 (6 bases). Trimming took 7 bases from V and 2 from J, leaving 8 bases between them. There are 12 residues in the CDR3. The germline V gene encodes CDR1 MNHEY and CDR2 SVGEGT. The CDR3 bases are TGTGCCAGCAACGCGGGGCAAGAGACCCAGTACTTC. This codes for CASNAGQETQYF.

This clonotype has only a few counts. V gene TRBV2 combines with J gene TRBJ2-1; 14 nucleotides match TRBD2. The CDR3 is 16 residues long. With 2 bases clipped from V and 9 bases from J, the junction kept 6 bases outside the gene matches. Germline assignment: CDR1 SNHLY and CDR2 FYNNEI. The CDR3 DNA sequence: TGTGCCAGCAGTGAACTTCGACTAGCGGGAGGGTCTGAGCAGTTCTTC. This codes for CASSELRLAGGSEQFF.

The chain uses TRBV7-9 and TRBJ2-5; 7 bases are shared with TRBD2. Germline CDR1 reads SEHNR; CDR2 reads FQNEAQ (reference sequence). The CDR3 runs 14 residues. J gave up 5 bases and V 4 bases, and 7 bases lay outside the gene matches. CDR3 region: CASSSGREWETQYF. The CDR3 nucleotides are TGTGCCAGCAGCTCCGGGCGGGAGTGGGAGACCCAGTACTTC.

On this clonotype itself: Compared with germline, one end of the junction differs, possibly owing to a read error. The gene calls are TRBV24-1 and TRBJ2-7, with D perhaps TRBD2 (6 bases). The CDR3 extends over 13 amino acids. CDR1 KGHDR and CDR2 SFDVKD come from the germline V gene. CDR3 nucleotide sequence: TGTGCCACCAGTGGGCGGCGGGGTGGCGAGCGGTACTTC. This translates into CATSGRRGGERYF.